This T cell receptor (beta chain) emerged from a study of OX40 agonist ivuxolimab in advanced cancers. About the study: Patients received intravenous ivuxolimab every 2 weeks at 0.01 to 10 mg/kg. People who had prior anti-PD-1, anti-PD-L1 or anti-CTLA-4 therapy could take part, and under 45% had some. The study enrolled dose-escalation patients with hepatocellular carcinoma, melanoma, renal cell or head and neck cancer. Findings and caveats of the study: Circulating CD4+ and CD8+ T cells showed clonal expansion by week 6 at 0.1 to 3.0 mg/kg.

This table comes from immunoSEQ multiplex PCR, and its TCRdb copy is limited to in-frame clones, with some not included. The table has approximately 6,900 clones, 74% seen once. To note about this clone: Its antigen is unidentified.

With V trimmed by 1 base and J by 2 bases, 5 bases remained unmatched. Germline values: CDR1 MGHRA, CDR2 YSYEKL. This CDR3 spans 16 amino acids. The TCR was taken from an adult with an advanced solid tumor such as melanoma, head and neck, liver or kidney cancer. This chain joins TRBV4-1 and TRBJ2-7; the match to TRBD1 covers 10 bases. The material sequenced was CD4+ or CD8+ T cells sorted from blood, taken in a trial of the OX40 agonist ivuxolimab. Here the CDR3 reads CASSQGPGQGTYEQYF. The CDR3 region has the DNA TGCGCCAGCAGCCAAGGGCCGGGACAGGGGACCTACGAGCAGTACTTC.